The 9 T cell receptor beta chains in this list originate from one sample, sequenced in a study of T cell repertoires in chronic hepatitis B. Measured with immunoSEQ multiplex PCR; TCRdb has only the in-frame clones, and not every one. The sample shows approximately 950 clones, around 85% of them seen only once. Material for sequencing was total CD8+ T cells from PBMCs. These receptors came from a human donor with chronic hepatitis B virus infection.

The V and J genes are TRBV4-3 and TRBJ2-5, with D possibly TRBD2 on 5 matching bases. V lost 0 bases and J lost 7, with 15 bases in between. This CDR3 region has 15 residues. Germline CDR1 is LGHNA and CDR2 is YSLEER. CDR3 DNA sequence: TGCGCCAGCAGCCAAGATCGGGATTTCCCCCCGACCCAGTACTTC. Translation gives CASSQDRDFPPTQYF.

This CDR3 is CASSSDRGNQPQHF. The CDR3 DNA reads as TGTGCCAGCAGCTCGGACAGGGGCAATCAGCCCCAGCATTTT. V is TRBV28 and J is TRBJ1-5; TRBD1 agrees at 8 bases. Germline CDR1 is MDHEN and CDR2 is SYDVKM. The CDR3 loop spans 14 amino acids. V gave up 6 bases and J gave up 2 bases; unmatched junction bases: 3. The full variable domain, with the rest looked up from reference TRBV28 and TRBJ1-5, is DVKVTQSSRYLVKRTGEKVFLECVQDMDHENMFWYRQDPGLGLRLIYFSYDVKMKEKGDIPEGYSVSREKKERFSLILESASTNQTSMYLCASSSDRGNQPQHFGDGTRLSIL.

The chain uses TRBV7-8 and TRBJ2-5; TRBD2 agrees at 12 bases. Per the germline V gene, CDR1 is SGHVS and CDR2 is FQNEAQ. The V segment lost 6 bases and the J segment 4 bases; nucleotides outside the gene matches: 6. This CDR3 contains 15 residues. CDR3 coding DNA: TGTGCCAGCAGACTAGCGGGAGGTCGGGGAGAGACCCAGTACTTC. Its translation is CASRLAGGRGETQYF.

This chain joins TRBV27 and TRBJ2-3, with a possible D match to TRBD2 (6 bases). Germline V gene lookup returns CDR1 MNHEY and CDR2 SMNVEV (reference sequence). This CDR3 contains 15 residues. Trimming took off 8 bases at V and 1 base at J, with 16 bases between the two ends. The CDR3 nucleotides read TGTGCCAGCTACCCGGCGGGCGGGGGCACAGATACGCAGTATTTT. Translating gives CASYPAGGGTDTQYF.

J is TRBJ2-7 and V is TRBV29-1; no clear D. V lost 5 bases and J 5 bases, leaving 16 bases between the germline ends. The CDR3 is 13 amino acids. In germline, CDR1 is SQVTM, CDR2 ANQGSEA. For the CDR3, the DNA is TGCAGCGTTTCGACCCAGGTTCCGGACGAGCAGTACTTC. This codes for CSVSTQVPDEQYF.

The gene calls are TRBV19 and TRBJ2-1; 8 bases are a match to TRBD1. The length of the CDR3 is 13 residues. Germline V CDR1 and CDR2: LNHDA, SQIVND (reference sequence). Unmatched junction bases numbered 8, after V lost 9 bases and J lost 7 bases. The DNA of the CDR3 is TGTGCCAGCGCTGGACAGGGTCCTAATGAGCAGTTCTTC. It codes for CASAGQGPNEQFF.

This chain uses TRBV11-3 with TRBJ2-5; tentative D call: TRBD2 (6 bases). Germline V gives CDR1 SGHNT, CDR2 YENEEA. This CDR3 spans 14 amino acids. V lost 5 bases and J 4 bases, leaving 14 bases between the germline ends. For the CDR3, the DNA is TGTGCCAGCAGCCCCCCGGGGGAGAGAGAGACCCAGTACTTC. This sequence encodes CASSPPGERETQYF. Full variable domain (missing parts from reference TRBV11-3 and TRBJ2-5): EAGVVQSPRYKIIEKKQPVAFWCNPISGHNTLYWYLQNLGQGPELLIRYENEEAVDDSQLPKDRFSAERLKGVDSTLKIQPAELGDSAVYLCASSPPGERETQYFGPGTRLLVL.

This clone was counted once. This chain links TRBV10-3 with TRBJ2-1; 7 bases are a match to TRBD2. This CDR3 spans 17 amino acids. CDR1 ENHRY and CDR2 SYGVKD come from the germline V gene. The V gene end was trimmed by 2 bases and the J gene end by 2 bases; junction bases not matched to a gene: 9. CDR3 sequence reads: CAISEPFIGRAYNEQFF. CDR3 nucleotide sequence: TGTGCCATCAGTGAGCCCTTTATTGGGAGGGCCTACAATGAGCAGTTCTTC.

The chain is built from TRBV10-1 and TRBJ2-6; 7 bases are a match to TRBD1. Per the germline V gene, CDR1 is WNHNN and CDR2 is SYGVQD (reference sequence). V lost 6 bases, J lost 0 bases, and 2 bases stayed unmatched. The CDR3 extends over 15 amino acids. The CDR3 region has the DNA TGCGCCAGCAGGGACAGGAGCTCTGGGGCCAACGTCCTGACTTTC. Translating gives CASRDRSSGANVLTF.